This T cell receptor (beta chain) came from a study of T cell repertoires in cytomegalovirus infection (dated by TCRdb to about 2019). Notes on the research overall: Because public TCR beta signatures pointed to carriage of CMV infection together with the matching HLA type, the HLA type of each donor mattered for the analysis. General findings and caveats noted by the study authors: In both this cohort and an independent cohort of approximately 350 donors, the cumulative frequency of public TCR beta family members distinguished carriers of CMV infection plus the relevant HLA type. In the ex vivo response, HLA-C-restricted CMV-specific TCR beta clonotypes were dominant, and in two of eight donors the single most frequent clonotype came from this HLA-C-restricted group.

Relative to germline, V is missing 1 base and J is missing 2 bases, with 5 bases of the junction outside any gene match. From the germline V gene (reference sequence), CDR1 is LNHNV and CDR2 is YYDKDF. Reading from cysteine to phenylalanine, the CDR3 counts 16 amino acids. The retained sequence is limited to the CDR3, 48 bases, with the frame set at the first base. TCRdb records Illumina HiSeq 1500 as the sequencer. TCRdb applied fastp at Q25 and MiXCR to the public reads, then kept only in-frame beta chains. Here each entry gathers all rows of one CDR3 protein and keeps the most common genes and DNA. Across this sample there are about 600,000 distinct CDR3 sequences, with 24% seen only once. Together, the top ten hold around 7.6% of the sample. On this clonotype itself: Its antigen target is currently unknown. No qualities accompany the bases; no much larger clone lies one base away.

This sequence originates from a human donor in good health (CMV status not recorded). Some clones in this sample may be carry-over from other donors' samples. In this chain, TRBV15 is recombined with TRBJ2-5, and TRBD2 aligns with 9 junction nucleotides. Input material: CD8+ T cells from PBMCs. The CDR3 reads as follows: CATSRVGREGQETQYF. The DNA is as follows: TGTGCCACCAGCAGAGTGGGGCGGGAGGGGCAAGAGACCCAGTACTTC. This CDR3, with the reference TRBV15 and TRBJ2-5 proteins standing in past its ends, gives the full variable domain DAMVIQNPRYQVTQFGKPVTLSCSQTLNHNVMYWYQQKSSQAPKLLFHYYDKDFNNEADTPDNFQSRRPNTSFCFLDIRSPGLGDTAMYLCATSRVGREGQETQYFGPGTRLLVL.